A single sample is the source of the 24 T cell receptor beta chains below, sequenced in a study of T-cell memory formation after mild COVID-19. TCRdb reanalysed the 5' RACE reads using MiXCR and keeps one entry per CDR3 protein. The sample includes approximately 400,000 distinct CDR3 sequences, roughly a quarter of them seen just once. The source material was PBMCs or a T cell subset sorted from them (not recorded which). Receptors were obtained from an adult woman who had mild COVID-19 (a few samples of this study predate the infection). Cell type and time point are not known.

This clonotype has only a few counts. The chain joins TRBV3-1 to TRBJ2-1; perhaps TRBD2 as D (5 bases). V lost 4 bases and J 10 bases, leaving 11 bases between the germline ends. Per germline, CDR1 LGHDT and CDR2 YNNKEL (reference sequence). The CDR3 consists of 12 residues. The CDR3 DNA reads TGTGCCAGCAGCCGAAGGGAGCGGGAGCAGTTCTTC. Encoded protein: CASSRREREQFF.

This clonotype turned up a few times. The rearrangement joins TRBV3-1 to TRBJ2-1, with 10 bases aligning to TRBD1. Germline V CDR1 and CDR2: LGHDT, YNNKEL (reference sequence). The junction had 13 bases not matched to a gene; V was cut back by 4 bases and J by 7 bases. The CDR3 is 17 residues long. The CDR3 region is CASSPSLTGGEGNEQFF. The CDR3 DNA is TGTGCCAGCAGCCCCAGCCTGACAGGGGGCGAAGGGAATGAGCAGTTCTTC.

This rearrangement joins TRBV13 to TRBJ2-3; 9 positions agree with TRBD2. V shed 5 bases and J 4 bases; nucleotides not matched to a gene: 10. This CDR3 comprises 16 residues. Germline V gene sequence: CDR1 PRHDT, CDR2 FYEKMQ (reference sequence). The CDR3 is CASSHPERGGADTQYF. CDR3 bases: TGTGCCAGCAGCCACCCCGAGCGCGGGGGGGCAGATACGCAGTATTTT.

The gene calls are TRBV4-1 and TRBJ2-3; D remains ambiguous. The CDR3 is 16 residues long. V was clipped by 4 bases and J by 5 bases, with 19 bases between them. Germline CDR1 reads MGHRA; CDR2 reads YSYEKL. The CDR3 nucleotides read TGCGCCAGCAGCCGTAGCCTAGGGCCCCCGGGAGATACGCAGTATTTT. It specifies CASSRSLGPPGDTQYF.

The chain employs TRBV25-1 and TRBJ2-7, with 7 bases aligning to TRBD1. CDR1 is MGHDK, CDR2 SYGVNS, per germline. Trimming took 4 bases from V and 7 from J; bases not matched to a gene: 7. The CDR3 has 13 amino acids. The CDR3 DNA is TGTGCCAGCAGTGCATCGACAGGGAGTGAGCAGTACTTC. The encoded protein is CASSASTGSEQYF.

A few counts support this clonotype. The chain employs TRBV7-9 and TRBJ1-1, with 11 bases matching TRBD1. This CDR3 comprises 15 residues. V was clipped by 5 bases and J by 2 bases; unmatched bases: 4. CDR1 and CDR2 (germline): SEHNR, FQNEAQ (reference sequence). Written as DNA, the CDR3 is TGTGCCAGCAGCCTTCGGACAGGGGGCAACACTGAAGCTTTCTTT. This translates into CASSLRTGGNTEAFF. Full variable domain (remainder filled in from reference TRBV7-9 and TRBJ1-1): DTGVSQNPRHKITKRGQNVTFRCDPISEHNRLYWYRQTLGQGPEFLTYFQNEAQLEKSRLLSDRFSAERPKGSFSTLEIQRTEQGDSAMYLCASSLRTGGNTEAFFGQGTRLTVV.

This clonotype has just a few counts. The J gene is TRBJ1-2, the V gene TRBV6-5, with no clear D. The V gene's germline CDR1 is MNHEY and CDR2 SVGAGI. CDR3 length: 15 residues. V lost 1 base and J lost 4, with 13 bases in between. The CDR3 DNA sequence: TGTGCCAGCAGTTACTTAGGGTCAGGCACCTATGGCTACACCTTC. Its translation: CASSYLGSGTYGYTF.

The chain joins TRBV27 to TRBJ2-3; 8 positions agree with TRBD2. The CDR3 is made up of 15 amino acids. V lost 2 bases to trimming and J lost 4 bases; unmatched junction nucleotides: 5. The germline CDR1 and CDR2 sequences are MNHEY and SMNVEV (reference sequence). CDR3 residues: CASSLIAGSPDTQYF. The CDR3 DNA is TGTGCCAGCAGTTTAATAGCGGGAAGCCCAGATACGCAGTATTTT.

This clonotype was seen at least ten times. The J gene is TRBJ2-1, the V gene TRBV7-8; 10 bases are shared with TRBD2. V lost 5 bases, J lost 4 bases, and 11 bases stayed unmatched. Germline V gives CDR1 SGHVS, CDR2 FQNEAQ. The CDR3 consists of 17 residues. The CDR3 here is CASSTPSGSTTYNEQFF. CDR3 in DNA: TGTGCCAGCAGCACCCCTAGCGGGAGCACGACATACAATGAGCAGTTCTTC.

The rearrangement joins TRBV24-1 to TRBJ2-1, with D perhaps matching TRBD2 (6 bases). This CDR3 is built from 15 residues. The V gene's germline CDR1 is KGHDR and CDR2 SFDVKD. Trimming stripped 4 bases from V and 7 bases from J, with 16 bases between. The CDR3 here is CATSDGGRILNEQFF. The CDR3 nucleotides read TGTGCCACCAGTGACGGAGGGCGGATCCTTAATGAGCAGTTCTTC.

This clonotype was seen a few times. The chain carries TRBV5-1 and TRBJ2-4; D possibly corresponds to TRBD2 (5 bases). Germline CDR1 is SGHRS and CDR2 is YFSETQ. Trimming pared 4 bases from V and 0 bases from J, leaving 14 bases between. The CDR3 extends over 16 amino acids. The CDR3 sequence is CASSPQRVLAKNIQYF. DNA for the CDR3: TGCGCCAGCAGCCCCCAGAGGGTTCTAGCCAAAAACATTCAGTACTTC. Together with reference TRBV5-1 and TRBJ2-4, the CDR3 gives the full variable domain: KAGVTQTPRYLIKTRGQQVTLSCSPISGHRSVSWYQQTPGQGLQFLFEYFSETQRNKGNFPGRFSGRQFSNSRSEMNVSTLELGDSALYLCASSPQRVLAKNIQYFGAGTRLSVL.

This clonotype was found a few times. The gene calls are TRBV6-2 or TRBV6-3 and TRBJ1-1, with 10 positions matching TRBD1. The CDR3 totals 14 residues. The germline V gene encodes CDR1 MNHEY and CDR2 SVGEGT. The V and J ends lost 6 bases and 8 bases, in that order; junction bases with no gene match: 9. The CDR3 sequence: CASRSFDRGPEAFF. CDR3 DNA: TGTGCCAGCAGGTCCTTCGACAGGGGGCCAGAAGCTTTCTTT.

This clonotype was detected only a few times. CDR3 residues: CSVEPPGGYEQYF. The CDR3 nucleotides are TGCAGCGTTGAACCCCCCGGGGGGTACGAGCAGTACTTC. V and J are TRBV29-1 and TRBJ2-7; 7 bases fit TRBD2. CDR3 size: 13 residues. Looked up from germline, CDR1 is SQVTM and CDR2 is ANQGSEA. The ends lost 2 bases at V and 4 bases at J; junction bases unmatched: 5.

This clonotype was observed a few times. The chain uses TRBV5-1 and TRBJ1-1; weak D call: TRBD1 (6 bases). CDR1 is SGHRS, CDR2 YFSETQ, per germline. The germline V and J ends were trimmed by 0 bases and 10 bases, with 13 bases remaining between them. This CDR3 comprises 13 residues. In DNA, the CDR3 is TGCGCCAGCAGCTTGGTCAAACAGGGTACAGCTTTCTTT. It is translated as CASSLVKQGTAFF.

The chain carries TRBV24-1 and TRBJ2-2; 7 nucleotides line up with TRBD1. Germline trimming cut 1 base from V and 7 bases from J; bases unmatched to any gene: 2. Germline lookup yields CDR1 KGHDR and CDR2 SFDVKD. The CDR3 spans 14 residues. The CDR3 DNA follows: TGTGCCACCAGTGATTTCCGGGACAGCGGGGAGCTGTTTTTT. It translates to CATSDFRDSGELFF.

This clonotype was seen a handful of times. The V call is TRBV19, the J call TRBJ2-5; D remains unclear. Looked up from germline, CDR1 is LNHDA and CDR2 is SQIVND (reference sequence). The CDR3 runs to 14 residues. V was pared by 5 bases and J by 5 bases, with 15 bases between. The chain's CDR3 is CASSGGRSGETQYF. CDR3 DNA: TGTGCCAGTAGTGGCGGTCGAAGTGGGGAGACCCAGTACTTC. Together with reference TRBV19 and TRBJ2-5, the CDR3 gives the full variable domain: DGGITQSPKYLFRKEGQNVTLSCEQNLNHDAMYWYRQDPGQGLRLIYYSQIVNDFQKGDIAEGYSVSREKKESFPLTVTSAQKNPTAFYLCASSGGRSGETQYFGPGTRLLVL.

The chain carries TRBV7-6 and TRBJ2-3; 13 bases align to TRBD2. The length of the CDR3 is 18 residues. Germline values: CDR1 SGHVS, CDR2 FNYEAQ. J lost 2 bases, V lost 0 bases, and 5 bases had no gene match. CDR3 sequence (DNA): TGTGCCAGCAGCTTAGCTGGGGGGACTAGCGGGACCACAGATACGCAGTATTTT. Its translation is CASSLAGGTSGTTDTQYF.

There are a few counts of this clonotype. The V and J genes are TRBV20-1 and TRBJ2-7, with 7 bases lining up with TRBD2. CDR1 is DFQATT, CDR2 SNEGSKA, per germline (reference sequence). This CDR3 spans 13 amino acids. The V gene end was trimmed by 4 bases and the J gene end by 4 bases; junction bases not matched to a gene: 7. The CDR3 sequence: CSAKNTSVYEQYF. The CDR3 nucleotides are TGCAGTGCTAAAAATACTAGCGTTTACGAGCAGTACTTC.

The gene calls are TRBV27 and TRBJ2-5; 8 bases align to TRBD1. Germline V gene sequence: CDR1 MNHEY, CDR2 SMNVEV (reference sequence). CDR3 length: 14 residues. The V and J ends lost 4 bases and 4 bases, in that order; junction bases with no gene match: 5. CDR3 coding DNA: TGTGCCAGCAGTTCTGGCAGGGGGCTAGAGACCCAGTACTTC. It yields the protein CASSSGRGLETQYF.

This sequence joins TRBV4-2 and TRBJ2-1; the D gene is possibly TRBD1 (5 bases). The V gene lost 0 bases and the J gene lost 4 bases, with 10 bases spanning the gap. CDR1 and CDR2 from the germline V gene are LGHNA and YNFKEQ. The CDR3 contains 15 residues. Written as DNA, the CDR3 is TGTGCCAGCAGCCAAGATCTAAGGGGTTACAATGAGCAGTTCTTC. It yields the protein CASSQDLRGYNEQFF.

The J gene is TRBJ2-2, the V gene TRBV5-4, with D possibly being TRBD2 (6 bases). V was trimmed by 1 base and J by 2 bases, leaving 12 bases between them. The CDR3 spans 16 residues. The germline V gene encodes CDR1 SGHNT and CDR2 YYREEE (reference sequence). CDR3 sequence (DNA): TGTGCCAGCAGCTTGCTGGGACTCCTAAACACCGGGGAGCTGTTTTTT. Translating gives CASSLLGLLNTGELFF.

This clonotype has only a few counts. The CDR3: CSVQTGGYEQYF. The CDR3 DNA is TGCAGCGTTCAGACAGGGGGCTACGAGCAGTACTTC. The chain couples TRBV29-1 to TRBJ2-7; 9 bases are shared with TRBD1. V trimming: 5 bases; J trimming: 3 bases; junction bases outside the gene matches: 2. CDR1 and CDR2 from the germline V gene are SQVTM and ANQGSEA. The CDR3 loop spans 12 amino acids.

In this sample, this clonotype turned up a few times. The chain carries TRBV13 and TRBJ2-7; D uncertain. The length of the CDR3 is 15 residues. Deletions cut 3 bases from V and 0 bases from J, with 12 bases between. Per the germline V gene, CDR1 is PRHDT and CDR2 is FYEKMQ (reference sequence). This chain's CDR3 is CASSFWSLSSYEQYF. The CDR3 DNA reads TGTGCCAGCAGCTTCTGGAGCCTGAGCTCCTACGAGCAGTACTTC.

There are a few counts of this clonotype. The genes are TRBV5-1 and TRBJ2-6; tentative D call: TRBD1 (6 bases). V was shortened by 4 bases and J by 0 bases, with 17 bases between the two germline ends. From germline, CDR1 is SGHRS and CDR2 YFSETQ. The CDR3 sequence is 18 residues long. The CDR3, as DNA: TGCGCCAGCAGCCCGACGACAGGCCCCGTCTCTGGGGCCAACGTCCTGACTTTC. Its translation: CASSPTTGPVSGANVLTF.